The rows below give T cell receptor beta chains drawn from one sample of a study of shared clonotypes between healthy human individuals. TCRdb's copy holds only in-frame clones and misses some; the assay was immunoSEQ multiplex PCR. The sample comprises around 620,000 clones, around 96% of which are singletons, and over 0.095% rests with the top ten. Sequenced: naive CD8+ T cells sorted from blood. The source is a woman between 25 and 40 years old in good health. Both conserved end residues are part of each CDR3. A D gene is named only where the DNA matches it firmly. Part of the rows lack a size; the others show once, few, many or a class for expanded clones.

>TRBV28|-|TRBJ2-3|-
CASSSTSADTQYF
TGTGCCAGCAGTTCGACGAGCGCAGATACGCAGTATTTT
>TRBV27|-|TRBJ1-4|TRBD1
CASGYQTGIAEKLFF
TGTGCCAGCGGCTACCAGACAGGGATTGCTGAAAAACTGTTTTTT
>TRBV28|-|TRBJ2-3|-
CASSSRHSLADTQYF
TGTGCCAGCAGTTCCCGACATAGCTTGGCAGATACGCAGTATTTT
>TRBV11-2|once|TRBJ2-1|-
CASSFALEQFF
TGTGCCAGCAGCTTTGCGTTAGAGCAGTTCTTC
>TRBV6-1|-|TRBJ1-1|-
CASSEFPGWTEAFF
TGTGCCAGCAGTGAATTCCCAGGGTGGACTGAAGCTTTCTTT
>TRBV28|-|TRBJ2-1|-
CASSFHIGGPLNEQFF
TGTGCCAGCAGTTTCCATATCGGAGGGCCTCTTAATGAGCAGTTCTTC
>TRBV28|-|TRBJ2-7|TRBD2
CASSSPRLAGGYYEQYF
TGTGCCAGCAGTTCTCCTAGACTAGCGGGGGGATACTACGAGCAGTACTTC
>TRBV6-1|once|TRBJ2-2|-
CASSEMDPYFPGQLFF
TGTGCCAGCAGTGAAATGGACCCATACTTCCCCGGGCAGCTGTTTTTT
>TRBV27|-|TRBJ1-4|-
CASSLTGANEKLFF
TGTGCCAGCAGTCTGACAGGAGCTAATGAAAAACTGTTTTTT
>TRBV19|-|TRBJ2-1|TRBD2
CASSISASGGDEQFF
TGTGCCAGTAGTATATCGGCTAGCGGGGGCGATGAGCAGTTCTTC
>TRBV5-1|-|TRBJ2-7|-
CASSSFGDYEQYF
TGCGCCAGCAGCTCGTTCGGGGACTACGAGCAGTACTTC
>TRBV5-4|-|TRBJ2-7|-
CASSLARVQYF
TGTGCCAGCAGCTTGGCGCGCGTGCAGTACTTC
>TRBV6-5|-|TRBJ1-2|TRBD1
CASRPRDRGNGYTF
TGTGCCAGCAGACCCCGGGACAGGGGGAATGGCTACACCTTC
>TRBV29-1|-|TRBJ2-1|-
CSVEEGNEQFF
TGCAGCGTTGAAGAGGGAAATGAGCAGTTCTTC
>TRBV9|-|TRBJ1-5|TRBD1
CASSPGTGQPQHF
TGTGCCAGCAGCCCTGGGACAGGTCAGCCCCAGCATTTT
>TRBV6-1|few|TRBJ2-7|-
CATMDNSYEQYF
TGTGCCACCATGGACAACTCCTACGAGCAGTACTTC
>TRBV27|-|TRBJ2-7|TRBD1
CASSTVQGWSYEQYF
TGTGCCAGCAGTACCGTACAGGGGTGGTCCTACGAGCAGTACTTC
>TRBV28|-|TRBJ1-2|-
CASSFSRPGAQGYTF
TGTGCCAGCAGTTTCTCTCGTCCAGGGGCCCAGGGCTACACCTTC
>TRBV28|-|TRBJ2-2|-
CASSPGLLNTGELFF
TGTGCCAGCAGTCCGGGACTGCTGAACACCGGGGAGCTGTTTTTT
>TRBV28|-|TRBJ1-1|-
CASSYQGRKNTEAFF
TGTGCCAGCAGTTATCAGGGCCGGAAGAACACTGAAGCTTTCTTT
>TRBV27|-|TRBJ1-5|TRBD1
CASSYGQGYGNQPQHF
TGTGCCAGCAGTTACGGACAGGGTTACGGCAATCAGCCCCAGCATTTT
>TRBV6-5|once|TRBJ2-7|-
CASSPAGVYEQYF
TGTGCCAGCAGCCCCGCCGGGGTCTACGAGCAGTACTTC
>TRBV6-4|-|TRBJ1-2|TRBD1
CASSAKTDRAFYGYTF
TGTGCCAGCAGCGCAAAAACTGACAGGGCGTTCTATGGCTACACCTTC
>TRBV27|-|TRBJ2-1|TRBD2
CASSLLAGEPYNEQFF
TGTGCCAGCAGTTTATTAGCGGGAGAACCCTACAATGAGCAGTTCTTC
>TRBV2|-|TRBJ2-7|TRBD2
CASSFGTSGNYEQYF
TGTGCCAGCAGCTTCGGGACTAGCGGGAATTACGAGCAGTACTTC
>TRBV27|-|TRBJ2-5|TRBD1
CASSLYPTGETQYF
TGTGCCAGCAGTTTATATCCGACAGGGGAGACCCAGTACTTC
>TRBV15|once|TRBJ2-3|-
CATSIPGPKADTQYF
TGTGCCACCAGCATTCCCGGCCCCAAAGCAGATACGCAGTATTTT
>TRBV7-9|-|TRBJ2-3|-
CASSTLDTQYF
TGTGCCAGCAGCACTTTAGATACGCAGTATTTT
>TRBV6-5|-|TRBJ2-3|TRBD1
CASSYLQGGTDTQYF
TGTGCCAGCAGTTACCTACAGGGGGGCACAGATACGCAGTATTTT
>TRBV28|-|TRBJ2-3|-
CASSFPGVTDTQYF
TGTGCCAGCAGTTTCCCAGGGGTCACAGATACGCAGTATTTT
>TRBV28|-|TRBJ2-1|TRBD2
CASSLVGLAGDPYNEQFF
TGTGCCAGCAGTTTAGTTGGACTAGCGGGTGACCCCTACAATGAGCAGTTCTTC
>TRBV11-2|-|TRBJ2-1|-
CASSFSQASWHEQFF
TGTGCCAGCAGCTTCTCCCAGGCTAGTTGGCATGAGCAGTTCTTC
>TRBV28|-|TRBJ2-2|TRBD2
CASSFRLATGELFF
TGTGCCAGCAGTTTTCGACTAGCGACCGGGGAGCTGTTTTTT
>TRBV23-1|-|TRBJ2-6|-
CASSQGLHSGANVLTF
TGCGCCAGCAGTCAGGGACTCCACTCTGGGGCCAACGTCCTGACTTTC
>TRBV7-2|-|TRBJ1-1|-
CASSLSIVTEAFF
TGTGCCAGCAGCCTGTCCATCGTCACTGAAGCTTTCTTT
>TRBV9|-|TRBJ1-2|TRBD1
CASSHQTGGDYGYTF
TGTGCCAGCAGCCACCAGACAGGGGGTGATTACGGCTACACCTTC
>TRBV18|-|TRBJ2-1|TRBD2
CASSPVGEGRNNEQFF
TGTGCCAGCTCACCAGTGGGGGAGGGTCGCAACAATGAGCAGTTCTTC
>TRBV13|-|TRBJ1-2|-
CASSLGPTSNYGYTF
TGTGCCAGCAGCTTAGGCCCTACTTCCAACTATGGCTACACCTTC
>TRBV7-6|-|TRBJ2-5|-
CASSLARNQETQYF
TGTGCCAGCAGCTTAGCCAGGAACCAAGAGACCCAGTACTTC
>TRBV6-1|-|TRBJ2-7|TRBD1
CASSVLSDRDDEQYF
TGTGCCAGCAGTGTCCTATCGGACAGGGACGACGAGCAGTACTTC